This TCR beta chain stems from a study of regulatory T cells in long-lasting Graves disease. This clonotype was seen more than once but under ten times. The antigen remains unidentified. The germline V gene has CDR1 SQVTM and CDR2 ANQGSEA. V was clipped by 2 bases and J by 2 bases; unmatched bases: 3. The CDR3 has 14 residues. Investigators prepared the TCR beta libraries by applying iRepertoire HTBI primers and Arm-PCR of CDR3 regions. TCRdb redid the calling of the multiplex PCR reads with MiXCR, one entry per CDR3 protein. The data show about 470,000 distinct CDR3 sequences, roughly 21% seen once. Findings of the study overall: Graves' patients with persistent disease showed TCR diversity lower than patients newly diagnosed. Owing to a sample size that was small, accuracy may have been reduced.

Indicated time point: persistent/refractory GD, antithyroid drugs over 5 years with positive TRAb. TCR sequences were obtained from RNA taken from PBMCs. Graves' disease diagnosis was established per American Thyroid Association guidelines. This chain connects TRBV29-1 to TRBJ2-7; 10 positions agree with TRBD1. The input for sequencing was peripheral blood mononuclear cells (PBMCs), taken when the disease was refractory, from a patient treated with antithyroid drugs. This clonotype originated in a female donor with Graves disease. The CDR3 protein is CSVERGQGTYEQYF. CDR3 sequence (DNA): TGCAGCGTTGAAAGGGGACAGGGGACCTACGAGCAGTACTTC.